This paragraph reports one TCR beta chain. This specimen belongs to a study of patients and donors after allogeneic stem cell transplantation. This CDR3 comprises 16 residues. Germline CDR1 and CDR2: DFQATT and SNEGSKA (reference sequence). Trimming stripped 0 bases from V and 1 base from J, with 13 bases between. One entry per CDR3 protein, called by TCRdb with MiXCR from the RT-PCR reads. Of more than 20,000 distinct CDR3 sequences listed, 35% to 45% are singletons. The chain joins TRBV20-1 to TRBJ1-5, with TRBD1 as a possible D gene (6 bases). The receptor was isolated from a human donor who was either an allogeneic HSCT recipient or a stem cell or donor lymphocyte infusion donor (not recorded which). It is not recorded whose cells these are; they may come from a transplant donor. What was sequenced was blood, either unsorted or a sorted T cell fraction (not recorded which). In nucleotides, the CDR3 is TGCAGTGCTAGAGAAGGGGGTTCTGTCAGCAATCAGCCCCAGCATTTT. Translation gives CSAREGGSVSNQPQHF.